Presented here are 32 T cell receptor beta chains from one specimen sequenced in a study of PD-L1 blockade in urothelial cancer. Time point described: pretreatment peripheral blood. Profiling relied on immunoSEQ multiplex PCR, and the TCRdb table lists in-frame clones only, not all of them. The table shows 85,000 to 90,000 clones, with 89% occurring only once. The specimen was PBMCs, collected around atezolizumab (anti-PD-L1) treatment. Receptors originate from a woman of 80 years or more with urothelial cancer.

Comment on this clone: Sequence at one end of the junction differs from germline and may be a read error. V is TRBV10-3 and J is TRBJ2-5; 10 bases match TRBD1. The CDR3 length is 15 residues. Germline CDR1 and CDR2: ENHRY and SYGVKD. The CDR3, as DNA: TGTGCCATCAGCGAGTCTCGGGACAGGGGAGAGACCCAGTACTTC. Translating it yields CAISESRDRGETQYF.

The chain couples TRBV14 to TRBJ1-4; unclear D gene. Between the trimmed V and J ends, which lost 5 bases and 7 bases, there was a span of 11 bases. Per germline, CDR1 SGHDN and CDR2 FVKESK. The CDR3 runs to 13 residues. CDR3 nucleotides: TGTGCCAGCAGCGTTATGATGGCTGAAAAACTGTTTTTT. Amino acids: CASSVMMAEKLFF.

The rearrangement uses TRBV27 and TRBJ2-7, with 14 nucleotides matching TRBD2. The J segment lost 7 bases and the V segment lost 5 bases, leaving 10 bases of the junction unmatched. CDR1 is MNHEY, CDR2 SMNVEV, per germline (reference sequence). This CDR3 has 16 residues. The CDR3 protein is CASSPGLAGAWGEQYF. CDR3 in DNA: TGTGCCAGCAGTCCGGGACTAGCGGGAGCCTGGGGTGAGCAGTACTTC.

The chain combines TRBV28 with TRBJ2-5; tentative D call: TRBD1 (6 bases). From germline, CDR1 is MDHEN and CDR2 SYDVKM. The CDR3 extends over 13 amino acids. V lost 8 bases and J lost 2, with 12 bases in between. The CDR3 DNA is TGTGCCAGCCGCATCGGGACACAAGAGACCCAGTACTTC. This encodes CASRIGTQETQYF.

V usage is TRBV19 and J usage is TRBJ2-3, with 7 nucleotides matching TRBD2. Unmatched junction bases numbered 1, after V lost 2 bases and J lost 2 bases. The CDR3 consists of 14 residues. Germline CDR1 LNHDA, CDR2 SQIVND (reference sequence). For the CDR3, the DNA is TGTGCCAGTAGTATACGGGGGGTCACAGATACGCAGTATTTT. It translates to CASSIRGVTDTQYF.

The V gene is TRBV15, the J gene TRBJ2-5; 7 nucleotides line up with TRBD2. The CDR3 is made up of 15 amino acids. Germline V gene lookup returns CDR1 LNHNV and CDR2 YYDKDF (reference sequence). V lost 6 bases to trimming and J lost 5 bases; unmatched junction nucleotides: 12. The CDR3 nucleotides are TGTGCCACCAGGAGGGGCGGGAGTGAGGCGGAGACCCAGTACTTC. Its translation: CATRRGGSEAETQYF.

V gene TRBV11-3 combines with J gene TRBJ2-3; 8 bases map to TRBD2. Germline-derived CDR1 and CDR2 are SGHNT and YENEEA. Trimming took 4 bases from V and 4 from J; bases not matched to a gene: 7. CDR3 size: 15 residues. This CDR3 reads CASSSGGGAADTQYF. The CDR3, as DNA: TGTGCCAGCAGCTCGGGGGGGGGCGCCGCAGATACGCAGTATTTT.

This clone appeared once. The chain couples TRBV6-6 to TRBJ2-7; 9 bases align to TRBD2. CDR1 and CDR2 from the germline V gene are MNHNY and SVGAGI (reference sequence). The trim removed 6 bases at V and 0 bases at J, leaving 9 bases unmatched. This CDR3 spans 16 amino acids. The CDR3 loop is CASSPASSGSSYEQYF. CDR3 in DNA: TGTGCCAGCAGCCCCGCTAGTAGCGGGAGCTCCTACGAGCAGTACTTC.

V usage is TRBV6-4 and J usage is TRBJ2-7; 7 bases map to TRBD2. The J segment lost 4 bases and the V segment lost 7 bases, leaving 10 bases of the junction unmatched. Looked up from germline, CDR1 is MRHNA and CDR2 is SNTAGT. The CDR3 length is 14 residues. CDR3 sequence: CASTQEERDYEQYF. CDR3 bases: TGTGCCAGCACCCAAGAGGAGCGGGATTACGAGCAGTACTTC.

This clone has a single count. The chain links TRBV28 to TRBJ1-2; D might be TRBD1 (5 bases). Germline-derived CDR1 and CDR2 are MDHEN and SYDVKM. V lost 5 bases, J lost 5 bases, and 12 bases lay in between. The CDR3 is 13 residues long. The DNA for the CDR3 is TGTGCCAGCAGTCCCGGCAGGGTGTATGGCTACACCTTC. It yields the protein CASSPGRVYGYTF.

A single count supports this clone. This chain uses TRBV6-5 with TRBJ2-4, with D perhaps TRBD1 (7 bases). Germline V gives CDR1 MNHEY, CDR2 SVGAGI. The V gene lost 0 bases and the J gene lost 3 bases, with 12 bases spanning the gap. The CDR3 runs 16 residues. CDR3 in DNA: TGTGCCAGCAGTTACTCGGCCAGGGGGGTCAAAAACATTCAGTACTTC. Translated, it gives CASSYSARGVKNIQYF.

This chain joins TRBV4-2 and TRBJ2-5; 11 nucleotides align to TRBD2. CDR1 is LGHNA, CDR2 YNFKEQ, per germline. Unmatched junction bases numbered 6, after V lost 0 bases and J lost 3 bases. The CDR3 extends over 17 amino acids. The CDR3 here is CASSQEGDSGREETQYF. CDR3 coding DNA: TGTGCCAGCAGCCAAGAGGGGGATAGCGGGAGGGAAGAGACCCAGTACTTC.

The chain is built from TRBV18 and TRBJ1-1, with a weak D call TRBD1 (6 bases). CDR1 KGHSH and CDR2 LQKENI come from the germline V gene. Trimming removed 4 bases from V and 3 bases from J, with 15 bases in between. This CDR3 has 15 amino acids. In DNA form, the CDR3 reads TGTGCCAGCTCACTCAAACAGGGTAGGGACACTGAAGCTTTCTTT. Protein product: CASSLKQGRDTEAFF.

This clone was seen a handful of times. The chain links TRBV28 to TRBJ2-7; 14 nucleotides agree with TRBD2. The ends lost 4 bases at V and 3 bases at J; junction bases unmatched: 8. This CDR3 has 17 residues. Germline lookup yields CDR1 MDHEN and CDR2 SYDVKM. The CDR3 region has the DNA TGTGCCAGCAGTTACCCCCGACTAGCGGGAGGGCACTACGAGCAGTACTTC. As protein: CASSYPRLAGGHYEQYF.

The chain links TRBV9 to TRBJ2-1; the D is unclear. CDR3 size: 16 residues. CDR1 is SGDLS and CDR2 is YYNGEE in the germline V gene. V lost 0 bases and J 0 bases, leaving 10 bases between the germline ends. CDR3 DNA sequence: TGTGCCAGCAGCGTAGGAGCGACCAGCTCCTACAATGAGCAGTTCTTC. Translation gives CASSVGATSSYNEQFF. The whole variable domain, filled in from reference TRBV9 and TRBJ2-1, reads DSGVTQTPKHLITATGQRVTLRCSPRSGDLSVYWYQQSLDQGLQFLIQYYNGEERAKGNILERFSAQQFPDLHSELNLSSLELGDSALYFCASSVGATSSYNEQFFGPGTRLTVL.

This clone has a single count. One end of the junction is discordant with germline, which a read error may explain. This sequence joins TRBV9 and TRBJ2-2, with TRBD2 matching over 10 bases. The CDR3 loop spans 15 amino acids. From germline, CDR1 is SGDLS and CDR2 YYNGEE. The CDR3 bases are TGTGCCAGCAACGTAGCGGGAGGCACCAACGGGGAGCTGTTTTTT. Encoded protein: CASNVAGGTNGELFF. The full variable domain, in which reference TRBV9 and TRBJ2-2 provide the parts outside the CDR3, is DSGVTQTPKHLITATGQRVTLRCSPRSGDLSVYWYQQSLDQGLQFLIQYYNGEERAKGNILERFSAQQFPDLHSELNLSSLELGDSALYFCASNVAGGTNGELFFGEGSRLTVL.

The rearrangement links TRBV10-3 to TRBJ2-5, with D perhaps TRBD2 (6 bases). The V and J ends lost 10 bases and 5 bases respectively, with 20 bases between them. Germline CDR1 is ENHRY and CDR2 is SYGVKD. The CDR3 is 14 amino acids. CDR3 in amino acids: CATWDSGVLETQYF. The CDR3 nucleotides are TGTGCCACTTGGGACTCCGGGGTTTTGGAGACCCAGTACTTC.

The chain carries TRBV2 and TRBJ2-5; 15 positions match TRBD2. The trim removed 7 bases at V and 3 bases at J, leaving 6 bases unmatched. The germline CDR1 and CDR2 sequences are SNHLY and FYNNEI. The CDR3 covers 16 residues. The CDR3 region is CASTWTSGRAEETQYF. As DNA, the CDR3 is TGTGCCAGCACCTGGACTAGCGGGAGGGCGGAAGAGACCCAGTACTTC.

This rearrangement joins TRBV5-6 to TRBJ2-1; maybe TRBD2 (5 bases). The CDR3 length is 15 residues. V lost 4 bases to trimming and J lost 5 bases, with 16 bases between them. Germline V gives CDR1 SGHDT, CDR2 YYEEEE. CDR3 nucleotide sequence: TGTGCCAGCAGCCCAGTACTAGAATTTGACAATGAGCAGTTCTTC. Amino acids: CASSPVLEFDNEQFF.

This clone has more than one count but fewer than ten. CDR3 protein: CASSGVLSSEEQFF. The CDR3 DNA reads as TGTGCCAGCAGCGGGGTACTCTCTAGTGAAGAGCAGTTCTTC. The chain carries TRBV9 and TRBJ2-1; no reliable D call. This CDR3 comprises 14 residues. Germline V gene sequence: CDR1 SGDLS, CDR2 YYNGEE. Trimming pared 3 bases from V and 10 bases from J, leaving 17 bases between.

This clone was counted a single time. The chain uses TRBV11-2 and TRBJ2-1; 10 bases map to TRBD2. V lost 4 bases to trimming and J lost 6 bases; unmatched junction nucleotides: 9. This CDR3 has 16 amino acids. Per germline, CDR1 SGHAT and CDR2 FQNNGV. CDR3 loop: CASSSGSGRAGNEQFF. Written as DNA, the CDR3 is TGTGCCAGCAGCTCTGGAAGCGGGAGGGCCGGCAATGAGCAGTTCTTC. The complete variable domain, with remaining parts taken from reference TRBV11-2 and TRBJ2-1, reads EAGVAQSPRYKIIEKRQSVAFWCNPISGHATLYWYQQILGQGPKLLIQFQNNGVVDDSQLPKDRFSAERLKGVDSTLKIQPAKLEDSAVYLCASSSGSGRAGNEQFFGPGTRLTVL.

This clone appeared a few times. The chain combines TRBV19 with TRBJ2-2; 10 nucleotides align to TRBD2. Germline lookup yields CDR1 LNHDA and CDR2 SQIVND (reference sequence). V shed 6 bases, J shed 5 bases, and the junction held 3 bases outside the gene matches. CDR3 length: 14 amino acids. The CDR3 nucleotides are TGTGCCAGTAGAGTAGCGGGAGGAACCGGGGAGCTGTTTTTT. Translated, it gives CASRVAGGTGELFF.

J is TRBJ2-1 and V is TRBV13; 7 nucleotides agree with TRBD2. Germline V gives CDR1 PRHDT, CDR2 FYEKMQ (reference sequence). V was pared by 1 base and J by 5 bases, with 5 bases of the junction left unmatched. The CDR3 totals 15 residues. The CDR3 DNA is TGTGCCAGCAGCTTAGTAACTAGCGACCACAATGAGCAGTTCTTC. Its translation: CASSLVTSDHNEQFF. Filled out from reference TRBV13 and TRBJ2-1, the complete variable domain reads AAGVIQSPRHLIKEKRETATLKCYPIPRHDTVYWYQQGPGQDPQFLISFYEKMQSDKGSIPDRFSAQQFSDYHSELNMSSLELGDSALYFCASSLVTSDHNEQFFGPGTRLTVL.

For the CDR3, the DNA is TGTGCCAGCAGCCGACAGGGTTCGAACACCGGGGAGCTGTTTTTT. Protein: CASSRQGSNTGELFF. The chain uses TRBV5-5 and TRBJ2-2; 7 nucleotides agree with TRBD1. From germline, CDR1 is SGHKS and CDR2 YYEKEE (reference sequence). This CDR3 is 15 amino acids long. V dropped 4 bases and J dropped 0; count of bases not matched to a gene: 3.

This chain joins TRBV6-5 and TRBJ1-5; the match to TRBD1 covers 8 bases. Germline CDR1 is MNHEY and CDR2 is SVGAGI. V shed 4 bases and J 7 bases; nucleotides not matched to a gene: 9. The CDR3 covers 15 residues. The CDR3 region is CASSSGQGARQPQHF. The CDR3 DNA reads as TGTGCCAGCAGTTCGGGTCAGGGGGCTCGACAGCCCCAGCATTTT.

This clone was observed a few times. This chain joins TRBV9 and TRBJ1-2; 7 bases line up with TRBD1. CDR3 length: 15 residues. V dropped 3 bases and J dropped 2; count of bases not matched to a gene: 7. Germline V gene data show CDR1 as SGDLS and CDR2 as YYNGEE. The CDR3 bases are TGTGCCAGCAGCGATAGACAGGGACAGAACTATGGCTACACCTTC. Translating it yields CASSDRQGQNYGYTF. Full variable domain (rest looked up from reference TRBV9 and TRBJ1-2): DSGVTQTPKHLITATGQRVTLRCSPRSGDLSVYWYQQSLDQGLQFLIQYYNGEERAKGNILERFSAQQFPDLHSELNLSSLELGDSALYFCASSDRQGQNYGYTFGSGTRLTVV.

The chain recombines TRBV28 with TRBJ2-7, with TRBD2 matching 12 bases. The CDR3 has 15 residues. Unmatched junction bases numbered 8, after V lost 6 bases and J lost 5 bases. Germline assignment: CDR1 MDHEN and CDR2 SYDVKM. This chain's CDR3 is CASRGRLAGVNEQYF. CDR3 sequence (DNA): TGTGCCAGCAGGGGCCGACTAGCGGGAGTCAACGAGCAGTACTTC.

V gene TRBV19 combines with J gene TRBJ1-1; weak D call: TRBD1 (6 bases). This CDR3 is built from 14 residues. Per germline, CDR1 LNHDA and CDR2 SQIVND (reference sequence). V was clipped by 5 bases and J by 1 base, with 11 bases between them. The CDR3 spells CASSVDRRNTEAFF. CDR3 nucleotide sequence: TGTGCCAGTAGTGTCGACAGGAGGAACACTGAAGCTTTCTTT.

The gene calls are TRBV6-5 and TRBJ1-5; no clear D. This CDR3 is built from 15 residues. CDR1 and CDR2 (germline): MNHEY, SVGAGI. The V and J ends lost 5 bases and 1 base respectively, with 12 bases between them. The CDR3 region is CASSPSGGSNQPQHF. The CDR3 nucleotides are TGTGCCAGCAGTCCCTCCGGAGGAAGCAATCAGCCCCAGCATTTT.

The CDR3 sequence is CASSFPTQWGGRPEKDEQFF. CDR3 sequence (DNA): TGTGCCAGCAGTTTCCCTACCCAGTGGGGCGGGAGACCAGAAAAGGATGAGCAGTTCTTC. The genes are TRBV27 and TRBJ2-1; 7 bases line up with TRBD2. This CDR3 contains 20 residues. V trimming: 3 bases; J trimming: 8 bases; junction bases outside the gene matches: 25. Germline V lookup: CDR1 MNHEY, CDR2 SMNVEV (reference sequence).

This clone showed up just a few times. This chain uses TRBV5-1 with TRBJ2-7, with a weak D call TRBD2 (5 bases). This CDR3 has 15 residues. Trimming took off 3 bases at V and 0 bases at J, with 13 bases between the two ends. The germline CDR1 and CDR2 sequences are SGHRS and YFSETQ. CDR3 sequence: CASSSFPGGSYEQYF. The CDR3 nucleotides are TGCGCCAGCAGCTCATTCCCAGGAGGCTCCTACGAGCAGTACTTC.

The genes are TRBV19 and TRBJ2-7; 7 bases agree with TRBD1. Losses at the gene ends were 3 bases for V and 2 bases for J; bases not matched to a gene: 7. CDR3 length: 15 amino acids. Per germline, CDR1 LNHDA and CDR2 SQIVND (reference sequence). CDR3 residues: CASSISGQSTYEQYF. CDR3 bases: TGTGCCAGTAGTATTTCGGGACAGTCAACCTACGAGCAGTACTTC.